This entry concerns a single T cell receptor (beta chain). What it binds is not known. This entry comes from a study of monozygotic twins with cystic fibrosis. Overall study results and limits: The repertoire was suggested to be naive-dominated, clonality median around 0.0089. J usage was most co-twin-similar in 8 of 16 pairs, V in 13.

The CDR3 sequence is 14 residues long. Trimming left V 1 base short and J 6 bases short, with 11 bases between. From germline, CDR1 is SGHTA and CDR2 FQGNSA. The protocol was immunoSEQ multiplex PCR, while the TCRdb copy is restricted to in-frame clones and leaves out a portion. The repertoire holds around 36,000 clones, approximately 72% seen once, with 0.75% to 0.85% in the top ten. The chain has TRBV7-2 and TRBJ2-3; D tentatively fits TRBD1 or TRBD2 (6 bases each). Sequenced: blood. The receptor's source is a girl aged 5-17 years with cystic fibrosis. The chain's CDR3 is CASSLEGGSDTQYF. The CDR3, as DNA: TGTGCCAGCAGCTTAGAGGGGGGATCCGATACGCAGTATTTT.